These 9 T cell receptor beta chains were sequenced from one sample in a study of response to subunit inactivated influenza vaccine (dated by TCRdb to between 2017 and 2018). Library construction relied on RT-PCR. TCRdb records Illumina HiSeq 2500 as the sequencer. TCRdb trimmed the raw reads at Q25, called clones with MiXCR and kept productive beta chains. Rows with a matching CDR3 protein are joined into one entry that keeps the most common DNA and genes. Within this sample are about 190,000 distinct CDR3 sequences, with approximately 14% of them counted one time only. 26% of the sample lies in the top ten. The material was CD8+ T cells sorted from PBMCs, obtained roughly 5 days after vaccination. Receptors were obtained from a man between 45 and 60 years old who received an inactivated influenza vaccine. Donor details come from another sample of the same person, matched by shared clones.

The V call is TRBV25-1, the J call TRBJ2-7; 11 nucleotides match TRBD1. Germline CDR1 and CDR2: MGHDK and SYGVNS. This CDR3 contains 15 residues. With 6 bases clipped from V and 3 bases from J, the junction kept 7 bases outside the gene matches. CDR3 in DNA: TGTGCCAGCAGCGCCGGGACAGGGGGATACTACGAGCAGTACTTC. Its translation is CASSAGTGGYYEQYF.

This clonotype showed up just a few times. The genes are TRBV6-2 or TRBV6-3 and TRBJ2-7, with TRBD1 identical over 8 bases. CDR1 is MNHEY, CDR2 SVGEGT, per germline. V lost 7 bases, J lost 5 bases, and 13 bases stayed unmatched. This CDR3 region has 15 residues. The CDR3 spells CASTPAGQGLHEQYF. In nucleotides, the CDR3 is TGTGCCAGCACTCCCGCCGGACAGGGTCTCCACGAGCAGTACTTC.

This clonotype turned up a few times. The chain combines TRBV4-3 with TRBJ2-1; possibly TRBD2 for D (5 bases). Trimming took 0 bases from V and 4 from J, leaving 16 bases between them. Germline lookup yields CDR1 LGHNA and CDR2 YSLEER. This CDR3 comprises 17 residues. CDR3 amino acids: CASSQDQPSGAYNEQFF. CDR3 coding DNA: TGCGCCAGCAGCCAAGATCAGCCCAGCGGAGCGTACAATGAGCAGTTCTTC.

This clonotype has more than one count but fewer than ten. The chain recombines TRBV6-5 with TRBJ1-2; D unclear. Germline CDR1 and CDR2: MNHEY and SVGAGI. The CDR3 has 13 residues. The V end was cut by 2 bases, the J end by 8 bases, with 12 bases between. The CDR3 loop is CASSYTTYGGYTF. DNA of the CDR3: TGTGCCAGCAGTTACACTACGTACGGCGGCTACACCTTC.

This chain connects TRBV6-5 to TRBJ2-1; the match to TRBD2 covers 10 bases. Losses at the gene ends were 0 bases for V and 5 bases for J; bases not matched to a gene: 10. This CDR3 comprises 18 residues. Looked up from germline, CDR1 is MNHEY and CDR2 is SVGAGI. CDR3 region: CASSYSLAGETRNNEQFF. The CDR3 nucleotides are TGTGCCAGCAGTTACTCTCTAGCGGGAGAGACTAGGAACAATGAGCAGTTCTTC.

This chain links TRBV9 with TRBJ1-5, with D possibly TRBD1 on 5 matching bases. V was shortened by 0 bases and J by 3 bases, with 7 bases between the two germline ends. The CDR3 covers 14 residues. CDR1 and CDR2 from the germline V gene are SGDLS and YYNGEE. The CDR3 loop is CASSVGGVNQPQHF. CDR3 in DNA: TGTGCCAGCAGCGTAGGGGGGGTCAATCAGCCCCAGCATTTT.

There are a few counts of this clonotype. This chain joins TRBV6-5 and TRBJ1-2; D unclear. The CDR3 length is 15 residues. Trimming stripped 0 bases from V and 0 bases from J, with 8 bases between. Per germline, CDR1 MNHEY and CDR2 SVGAGI. Here the CDR3 reads CASSYSALANYGYTF. The CDR3 DNA sequence: TGTGCCAGCAGTTACTCTGCTTTAGCTAACTATGGCTACACCTTC.

There are a few counts of this clonotype. The chain carries TRBV12-3 or TRBV12-4 and TRBJ2-7; maybe TRBD2 (7 bases). Trimming shortened V by 6 bases and J by 0 bases, and 15 bases separated the two germline ends. The CDR3 totals 15 residues. CDR3 in amino acids: CASSTGGESSYEQYF. The CDR3 coding sequence is TGTGCCAGCAGCACGGGGGGCGAGAGCTCCTACGAGCAGTACTTC.

This chain uses TRBV11-2 with TRBJ2-7; possible D gene TRBD1, 6 bases. V was clipped by 6 bases and J by 0 bases, with 12 bases between them. Germline lookup yields CDR1 SGHAT and CDR2 FQNNGV. CDR3 size: 14 residues. The CDR3 nucleotides are TGTGCCAGCAGGACGACAGGAGGCTCCTACGAGCAGTACTTC. It yields the protein CASRTTGGSYEQYF. The variable domain in full, completed from reference TRBV11-2 and TRBJ2-7, reads EAGVAQSPRYKIIEKRQSVAFWCNPISGHATLYWYQQILGQGPKLLIQFQNNGVVDDSQLPKDRFSAERLKGVDSTLKIQPAKLEDSAVYLCASRTTGGSYEQYFGPGTRLTVT.